The 24 T cell receptor beta chains given below trace back to one sample, sequenced in a study of cytomegalovirus exposure and HLA in healthy donors. The PCR employed 60 Vbeta primers together with 13 Jbeta primers. This table comes from immunoSEQ multiplex PCR, and its TCRdb copy is limited to in-frame clones, with some not included. The sample table sets out roughly 30,000 clones. Sequenced: PBMCs. The origin of the receptors is a female donor in good health and CMV-seronegative.

The genes are TRBV4-2 and TRBJ2-3, with D maybe TRBD1 (5 bases). The CDR3 totals 16 residues. Germline loops: CDR1 LGHNA, CDR2 YNFKEQ. Trimming left V 0 bases short and J 6 bases short, with 16 bases between. The CDR3 reads CASSQDDSHISDTQYF. The DNA for the CDR3 is TGTGCCAGCAGCCAAGATGACAGCCACATCTCGGATACGCAGTATTTT.

The chain employs TRBV27 and TRBJ2-7; D is possibly TRBD2 (6 bases). V was pared by 0 bases and J by 5 bases, with 20 bases between. The CDR3 spans 17 residues. Per the germline V gene, CDR1 is MNHEY and CDR2 is SMNVEV (reference sequence). CDR3 residues: CASSLSFRTSSPHEQYF. The CDR3 coding sequence is TGTGCCAGCAGTTTATCTTTTCGTACTAGCTCCCCTCACGAGCAGTACTTC.

This chain joins TRBV11-2 and TRBJ1-2, with TRBD1 matching 11 bases. With 5 bases clipped from V and 4 bases from J, the junction kept 9 bases outside the gene matches. The CDR3 consists of 16 residues. The germline CDR1 and CDR2 sequences are SGHAT and FQNNGV. CDR3 sequence: CASSQKGTGGIYGYTF. The CDR3 DNA is TGTGCCAGCAGCCAGAAGGGGACAGGGGGGATCTATGGCTACACCTTC.

The chain combines TRBV9 with TRBJ1-4, with a possible D match to TRBD1 (5 bases). Trimming pared 0 bases from V and 3 bases from J, leaving 9 bases between. This CDR3 spans 15 amino acids. The germline V gene encodes CDR1 SGDLS and CDR2 YYNGEE. CDR3 in amino acids: CASSVGDSPNEKLFF. In DNA form, the CDR3 reads TGTGCCAGCAGCGTAGGAGACAGTCCTAATGAAAAACTGTTTTTT. Full variable domain (rest looked up from reference TRBV9 and TRBJ1-4): DSGVTQTPKHLITATGQRVTLRCSPRSGDLSVYWYQQSLDQGLQFLIQYYNGEERAKGNILERFSAQQFPDLHSELNLSSLELGDSALYFCASSVGDSPNEKLFFGSGTQLSVL.

CDR3 loop: CASSLSGSYNEQFF. For the CDR3, the DNA is TGCGCCAGCAGCCTTAGCGGGAGCTACAATGAGCAGTTCTTC. This chain links TRBV5-1 with TRBJ2-1, with TRBD2 matching 9 bases. The CDR3 totals 14 residues. CDR1 is SGHRS, CDR2 YFSETQ, per germline. V gave up 4 bases and J gave up 3 bases; unmatched junction bases: 2.

The rearrangement links TRBV7-9 to TRBJ2-7; D perhaps matches TRBD1 (5 bases). The CDR3 has 14 residues. Germline V gene data show CDR1 as SEHNR and CDR2 as FQNEAQ (reference sequence). Trimming removed 3 bases from V and 2 bases from J, with 11 bases in between. The CDR3 DNA reads TGTGCCAGCAGCTTGCAGGGTCCGACCTACGAGCAGTACTTC. This gives the protein CASSLQGPTYEQYF.

The rearrangement links TRBV13 to TRBJ2-3; tentatively, D is TRBD2 (7 bases). Per germline, CDR1 PRHDT and CDR2 FYEKMQ (reference sequence). The CDR3 extends over 15 amino acids. The ends were cut back, 5 bases at V and 6 bases at J, with 18 bases in the middle. CDR3 region: CASSPGTPRGDTQYF. CDR3 nucleotide sequence: TGTGCCAGCAGCCCCGGGACACCGCGGGGGGATACGCAGTATTTT.

The chain links TRBV28 to TRBJ1-1; 7 bases are shared with TRBD1. This CDR3 has 11 residues. Losses at the gene ends were 3 bases for V and 12 bases for J; bases not matched to a gene: 4. Germline CDR1 MDHEN, CDR2 SYDVKM. CDR3 DNA sequence: TGTGCCAGCAGTTTCCGACAGGGAACTTTCTTT. Amino acids: CASSFRQGTFF.

The V and J genes are TRBV4-1 and TRBJ2-5; 7 bases line up with TRBD1. The CDR3 contains 16 residues. Germline V gene lookup returns CDR1 MGHRA and CDR2 YSYEKL. After removal of 0 bases from V and 3 bases from J, the junction contained 7 bases not matched to a gene. CDR3 residues: CASSQDPQGQEETQYF. CDR3 nucleotide sequence: TGCGCCAGCAGCCAAGATCCCCAAGGACAGGAAGAGACCCAGTACTTC.

The chain is built from TRBV19 and TRBJ1-6, with TRBD1 matching over 7 bases. CDR1 LNHDA and CDR2 SQIVND come from the germline V gene (reference sequence). This CDR3 region has 17 residues. V was clipped by 4 bases and J by 7 bases; unmatched bases: 13. The CDR3 here is CASSRPTGTVRNSPLHF. In nucleotides, the CDR3 is TGTGCCAGTAGTAGACCAACAGGGACAGTACGCAATTCACCCCTCCACTTT.

The rearrangement joins TRBV5-4 to TRBJ1-1; D remains unclear. CDR3 length: 15 amino acids. V lost 0 bases to trimming and J lost 1 base, with 10 bases between them. From germline, CDR1 is SGHNT and CDR2 YYREEE (reference sequence). The CDR3 coding sequence is TGTGCCAGCAGCTTGGGTGGGCGCTGGAACACTGAAGCTTTCTTT. Translation: CASSLGGRWNTEAFF.

Of note for this clone: This sample also contains other DNA sequences that code for the same CDR3. CDR3 region: CAISLPGYTF. CDR3 DNA: TGTGCCATTAGTCTCCCCGGCTACACCTTC. The V call is TRBV30, the J call TRBJ1-2, with D hard to call. The CDR3 contains 10 residues. Germline V lookup: CDR1 GTSNPN, CDR2 SVGIG (reference sequence). With 8 bases removed from V and 8 bases from J, the gap between germline ends came to 12 bases.

The genes are TRBV29-1 and TRBJ1-2; D might be TRBD1 (5 bases). V lost 1 base and J 2 bases, leaving 8 bases between the germline ends. CDR3 length: 13 amino acids. Germline CDR1 reads SQVTM; CDR2 reads ANQGSEA. CDR3: CSVEGQLNYGYTF. The CDR3 DNA reads TGCAGCGTTGAAGGACAGCTCAACTATGGCTACACCTTC.

The chain uses TRBV9 and TRBJ2-1; D may be TRBD1 (7 bases). Trimming removed 3 bases from V and 5 bases from J, with 15 bases in between. The CDR3 runs to 15 residues. The V gene's germline CDR1 is SGDLS and CDR2 YYNGEE. The CDR3 bases are TGTGCCAGCAGCGAGGGGGGACAGCAGAACAATGAGCAGTTCTTC. The encoded protein is CASSEGGQQNNEQFF.

The rearrangement joins TRBV5-6 to TRBJ2-2; 15 bases are shared with TRBD2. Germline assignment: CDR1 SGHDT and CDR2 YYEEEE. CDR3 length equals 17 residues. V dropped 4 bases and J dropped 4; count of bases not matched to a gene: 5. The CDR3, as DNA: TGTGCCAGCAGCGGTCGGACTAGCGGGGGGGTCACCGGGGAGCTGTTTTTT. Translated, it gives CASSGRTSGGVTGELFF. Complete variable domain (other parts from reference TRBV5-6 and TRBJ2-2): DAGVTQSPTHLIKTRGQQVTLRCSPKSGHDTVSWYQQALGQGPQFIFQYYEEEERQRGNFPDRFSGHQFPNYSSELNVNALLLGDSALYLCASSGRTSGGVTGELFFGEGSRLTVL.

The chain links TRBV27 to TRBJ1-6, with D unresolved. Germline V gives CDR1 MNHEY, CDR2 SMNVEV (reference sequence). This CDR3 spans 13 amino acids. Between the trimmed V and J ends, which lost 2 bases and 6 bases, there was a span of 5 bases. CDR3 loop: CASSLQFNSPLHF. In DNA, the CDR3 is TGTGCCAGCAGTTTACAGTTTAATTCACCCCTCCACTTT.

The chain employs TRBV10-3 and TRBJ1-5; TRBD1 aligns across 8 bases. The CDR3 has 14 amino acids. The V and J ends lost 3 bases and 7 bases, in that order; junction bases with no gene match: 5. CDR1 and CDR2 from the germline V gene are ENHRY and SYGVKD. The CDR3, as DNA: TGTGCCATCAGTGAATCAGGGGGCATGCAGCCCCAGCATTTT. It yields the protein CAISESGGMQPQHF.

This rearrangement joins TRBV19 to TRBJ2-2; D possibly corresponds to TRBD1 (5 bases). The germline CDR1 and CDR2 sequences are LNHDA and SQIVND (reference sequence). The CDR3 runs to 13 residues. Trimming pared 9 bases from V and 6 bases from J, leaving 14 bases between. CDR3 residues: CASQIVGAGELFF. The CDR3 DNA follows: TGTGCCAGCCAAATAGTAGGGGCCGGGGAGCTGTTTTTT.

V usage is TRBV4-1 and J usage is TRBJ2-7; tentative D call: TRBD1 (6 bases). Between the trimmed V and J ends, which lost 2 bases and 2 bases, there was a span of 10 bases. CDR1 MGHRA and CDR2 YSYEKL come from the germline V gene. The CDR3 has 14 amino acids. CDR3 coding DNA: TGCGCCAGCAGCCAAAGGACAGCTGCCTACGAGCAGTACTTC. Translating it yields CASSQRTAAYEQYF.

The rearrangement joins TRBV9 to TRBJ1-1; the D gene is possibly TRBD1 (5 bases). Trimming shortened V by 0 bases and J by 4 bases, and 13 bases separated the two germline ends. The germline CDR1 and CDR2 sequences are SGDLS and YYNGEE. The CDR3 length is 15 residues. This chain's CDR3 is CASSVGGSWGTEAFF. In DNA form, the CDR3 reads TGTGCCAGCAGCGTAGGGGGCTCTTGGGGCACTGAAGCTTTCTTT.

In nucleotides, the CDR3 is TGTGCCAGCAGCTTAGGGGCCGTCACTGAAGCTTTCTTT. This codes for CASSLGAVTEAFF. The genes are TRBV7-9 and TRBJ1-1; D ambiguous. The CDR3 contains 13 residues. V was cut by 1 base and J by 4 bases, with 7 bases left in between. From germline, CDR1 is SEHNR and CDR2 FQNEAQ (reference sequence).

This rearrangement joins TRBV10-3 to TRBJ2-7; 11 nucleotides match TRBD2. The CDR3 is made up of 13 amino acids. The V gene end was trimmed by 10 bases and the J gene end by 5 bases; junction bases not matched to a gene: 7. CDR1 ENHRY and CDR2 SYGVKD come from the germline V gene. The CDR3 reads CATGLAGAHEQYF. The CDR3 bases are TGTGCCACCGGACTAGCGGGCGCCCACGAGCAGTACTTC.

V is TRBV5-1 and J is TRBJ2-3, with 11 bases fitting TRBD2. The J segment lost 4 bases and the V segment lost 1 base, leaving 8 bases of the junction unmatched. Germline CDR1 SGHRS, CDR2 YFSETQ. The CDR3 is 17 amino acids. CDR3 nucleotides: TGCGCCAGCAGCTTGAACACAGTAGCGGGGGGGCCAGATACGCAGTATTTT. It specifies CASSLNTVAGGPDTQYF.

The chain carries TRBV7-6 and TRBJ1-4; the D is unclear. CDR3 length equals 13 residues. Trimming pared 3 bases from V and 8 bases from J, leaving 10 bases between. Germline assignment: CDR1 SGHVS and CDR2 FNYEAQ. CDR3: CASSFGDREKLFF. The CDR3 DNA is TGTGCCAGCAGCTTCGGGGATCGCGAAAAACTGTTTTTT.